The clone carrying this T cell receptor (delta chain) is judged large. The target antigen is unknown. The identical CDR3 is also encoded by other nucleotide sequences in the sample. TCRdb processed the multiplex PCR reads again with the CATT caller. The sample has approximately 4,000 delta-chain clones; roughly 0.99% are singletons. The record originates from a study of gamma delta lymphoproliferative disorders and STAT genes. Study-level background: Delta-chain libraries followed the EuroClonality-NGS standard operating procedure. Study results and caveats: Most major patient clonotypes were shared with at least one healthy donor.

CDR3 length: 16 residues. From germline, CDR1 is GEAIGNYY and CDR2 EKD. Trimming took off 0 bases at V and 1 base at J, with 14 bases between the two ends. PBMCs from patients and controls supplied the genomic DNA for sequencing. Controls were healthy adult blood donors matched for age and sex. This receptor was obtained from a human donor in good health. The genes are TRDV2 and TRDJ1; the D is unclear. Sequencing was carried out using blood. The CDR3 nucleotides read TGTGCCTGTGACACCCTGGCCTCCCTAGCCACCGATAAACTCATCTTT. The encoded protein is CACDTLASLATDKLIF.